These 32 T cell receptor beta chains were all obtained from the same sample, sequenced in a study of cytomegalovirus exposure and HLA in healthy donors. The study ran its PCR with 60 Vbeta and 13 Jbeta primers. Some clones are missing from TCRdb's copy, which holds only in-frame ones; the method was immunoSEQ multiplex PCR. The sample lists approximately 150,000 clones, roughly 77% occurring once. The sample comprised PBMCs. The receptor source for this set is a human donor in good health.

V is TRBV5-6 and J is TRBJ2-7; D is unresolved. CDR1 and CDR2 from the germline V gene are SGHDT and YYEEEE. The CDR3 totals 15 residues. V was trimmed by 2 bases and J by 1 base, leaving 13 bases between them. The CDR3 sequence is CASSFRPQISYEQYF. CDR3 sequence (DNA): TGTGCCAGCAGCTTCCGCCCACAGATATCCTACGAGCAGTACTTC.

The rearrangement links TRBV10-3 to TRBJ2-1, with TRBD2 matching over 13 bases. There are 16 residues in the CDR3. J gave up 5 bases and V 6 bases, and 7 bases lay outside the gene matches. Germline CDR1 ENHRY, CDR2 SYGVKD. CDR3 nucleotide sequence: TGTGCCATCAGGGAAACAGGACTAGCGGGAGACAATGAGCAGTTCTTC. Protein: CAIRETGLAGDNEQFF.

In regard to this clone: One end of the junction does not line up with germline, which may come from a read error. This sequence joins TRBV7-9 and TRBJ2-7, with TRBD2 matching 7 bases. In germline, CDR1 is SEHNR, CDR2 FQNEAQ (reference sequence). This CDR3 contains 16 residues. The chain's CDR3 is CSSSPGVGGSTYEQYF. The CDR3 region has the DNA TGTTCCAGCAGCCCTGGAGTCGGGGGGAGTACCTACGAGCAGTACTTC.

The gene calls are TRBV23-1 and TRBJ1-1, with 7 nucleotides matching TRBD1. TRBV23-1 belongs to the ORF category, with a function that is uncertain. V shed 3 bases, J shed 5 bases, and the junction held 12 bases outside the gene matches. CDR3 size: 16 residues. CDR3 nucleotides: TGCGCCAGCAGTCAGTACAGACAGGGAACATGGACTGAAGCTTTCTTT. This gives the protein CASSQYRQGTWTEAFF.

V and J are TRBV28 and TRBJ1-2, with TRBD1 identical over 9 bases. CDR1 is MDHEN, CDR2 SYDVKM, per germline. The CDR3 has 16 amino acids. The J segment lost 10 bases and the V segment lost 4 bases, leaving 16 bases of the junction unmatched. This chain's CDR3 is CASSSNTGQGRPLYTF. CDR3 in DNA: TGTGCCAGCAGTTCGAACACGGGACAGGGCCGTCCCCTCTACACCTTC.

Concerning this clone: The junction shows a germline mismatch at one end, possibly a read error. This chain joins TRBV12-5 and TRBJ2-1; maybe TRBD1 (5 bases). This CDR3 comprises 12 residues. Looked up from germline, CDR1 is LGHNT and CDR2 is FRNRAP. The CDR3 spells CASGLVQGPRVF. In nucleotides, the CDR3 is TGTGCTAGTGGTTTGGTCCAAGGCCCCAGGGTCTTC.

This sequence joins TRBV6-5 and TRBJ2-7; D may be TRBD1 (5 bases). V lost 6 bases to trimming and J lost 4 bases, with 16 bases between them. This CDR3 is built from 14 residues. Looked up from germline, CDR1 is MNHEY and CDR2 is SVGAGI. CDR3 sequence: CASSPRVARYEQYF. In DNA, the CDR3 is TGTGCCAGCAGCCCCAGGGTTGCTAGGTACGAGCAGTACTTC.

The CDR3 sequence: CASSRGGSSYNSPLHF. The CDR3 DNA reads as TGTGCCAGCAGTCGCGGAGGGAGCTCCTATAATTCACCCCTCCACTTT. The rearrangement links TRBV6-6 to TRBJ1-6; no definite D call. Per the germline V gene, CDR1 is MNHNY and CDR2 is SVGAGI (reference sequence). V lost 5 bases and J lost 0, with 11 bases in between. This CDR3 is built from 16 residues.

The chain combines TRBV7-3 with TRBJ2-1; 7 nucleotides align to TRBD2. Per the germline V gene, CDR1 is SGHTA and CDR2 is FQGTGA. The J segment lost 8 bases and the V segment lost 5 bases, leaving 9 bases of the junction unmatched. The CDR3 sequence is 14 residues long. The CDR3 nucleotides read TGTGCCAGCAGCCCACAGCGGGACGGGTATGAGCAGTTCTTC. This encodes CASSPQRDGYEQFF.

The chain uses TRBV5-5 and TRBJ2-3; TRBD2 matches 7 bases. The CDR3 contains 17 residues. The germline V gene has CDR1 SGHKS and CDR2 YYEKEE (reference sequence). CDR3 sequence: CAQSLPGGPSYTDTQYF. CDR3 nucleotides: TGTGCACAGAGTCTCCCGGGGGGTCCTTCATACACAGATACGCAGTATTTT.

This chain links TRBV5-1 with TRBJ2-5; 8 nucleotides align to TRBD1. Germline-derived CDR1 and CDR2 are SGHRS and YFSETQ. The CDR3 spans 15 residues. Trimming at V came to 1 base and at J to 2 bases, leaving 4 bases not matched to a gene. This chain's CDR3 is CASSLLTGEQETQYF. DNA of the CDR3: TGCGCCAGCAGCTTGTTGACAGGGGAACAAGAGACCCAGTACTTC.

V usage is TRBV2 and J usage is TRBJ2-2, with 8 bases matching TRBD1. The CDR3 covers 15 residues. Germline loops: CDR1 SNHLY, CDR2 FYNNEI. The J segment lost 5 bases and the V segment lost 7 bases, leaving 9 bases of the junction unmatched. Here the CDR3 DNA reads TGTGCCAGCAAAACGGACAGGGTGCGGACCGGGGAGCTGTTTTTT. This codes for CASKTDRVRTGELFF.

Written as DNA, the CDR3 is TGCGCCAGCAGCTTGGTACAGGGGGGCACAGATACGCAGTATTTT. This sequence encodes CASSLVQGGTDTQYF. The rearrangement joins TRBV5-1 to TRBJ2-3; 8 nucleotides match TRBD1. Germline V gene data show CDR1 as SGHRS and CDR2 as YFSETQ. There are 15 residues in the CDR3. V lost 0 bases and J lost 1; bases outside the gene matches: 1.

Comments on this clone: Distinct nucleotide sequences in the sample also encode this CDR3. The chain is built from TRBV5-1 and TRBJ1-1; TRBD1 might be the D (6 bases). The V end was cut by 0 bases, the J end by 6 bases, with 15 bases between. Looked up from germline, CDR1 is SGHRS and CDR2 is YFSETQ. This CDR3 comprises 15 residues. The CDR3 DNA sequence: TGCGCCAGCAGCTTGGGCCAGGGGTTTACGGCTGAAGCTTTCTTT. Protein: CASSLGQGFTAEAFF. Looking up the rest from reference TRBV5-1 and TRBJ1-1 gives the full variable domain: KAGVTQTPRYLIKTRGQQVTLSCSPISGHRSVSWYQQTPGQGLQFLFEYFSETQRNKGNFPGRFSGRQFSNSRSEMNVSTLELGDSALYLCASSLGQGFTAEAFFGQGTRLTVV.

As for this clone: This same CDR3 is encoded by further DNA sequences in the sample. This chain joins TRBV27 and TRBJ1-1; D might be TRBD1 (6 bases). The V gene lost 3 bases and the J gene lost 1 base, with 9 bases spanning the gap. The CDR3 has 14 residues. Germline CDR1 and CDR2: MNHEY and SMNVEV (reference sequence). CDR3 coding DNA: TGTGCCAGCAGTTTCGGGACACCGAACACTGAAGCTTTCTTT. It specifies CASSFGTPNTEAFF.

The J gene is TRBJ2-5, the V gene TRBV9; tentatively, D is TRBD1 (5 bases). V was clipped by 2 bases and J by 5 bases, with 16 bases between them. Per germline, CDR1 SGDLS and CDR2 YYNGEE. CDR3 length: 15 amino acids. The CDR3 nucleotides read TGTGCCAGCAGCGTGGGGCCGAGTACCACGGAGACCCAGTACTTC. Protein product: CASSVGPSTTETQYF.

Here the CDR3 DNA reads TGCGCCAGCAGCCCCCATTTTTCCGGGGAGCTGTTTTTT. It codes for CASSPHFSGELFF. V gene TRBV4-3 combines with J gene TRBJ2-2; D gene ambiguous. CDR3 length equals 13 residues. Between the trimmed V and J ends, which lost 4 bases and 6 bases, there was a span of 9 bases. Germline V CDR1 and CDR2: LGHNA, YSLEER.

The chain recombines TRBV2 with TRBJ1-6; D unresolved. V was clipped by 7 bases and J by 7 bases, with 11 bases between them. The CDR3 consists of 13 residues. Per germline, CDR1 SNHLY and CDR2 FYNNEI. The CDR3 DNA reads as TGTGCCAGCAAGCGGAGTTTCAATTCACCCCTCCACTTT. Protein sequence: CASKRSFNSPLHF.

V usage is TRBV5-1 and J usage is TRBJ2-7; 7 bases are shared with TRBD1. The CDR3 has 17 amino acids. Germline V CDR1 and CDR2: SGHRS, YFSETQ. Unmatched junction bases numbered 12, after V lost 2 bases and J lost 1 base. The CDR3 nucleotides are TGCGCCAGCAGCTTTGCGGCGACAGGGTTCGGGTCCTACGAGCAGTACTTC. It specifies CASSFAATGFGSYEQYF.

The chain links TRBV7-8 to TRBJ2-1; 8 nucleotides align to TRBD1. V lost 5 bases and J lost 9; bases outside the gene matches: 3. This CDR3 is built from 12 residues. Per the germline V gene, CDR1 is SGHVS and CDR2 is FQNEAQ. The CDR3 here is CASSMDRAEQFF. The DNA for the CDR3 is TGTGCCAGCAGCATGGACAGGGCTGAGCAGTTCTTC.

V and J are TRBV10-1 and TRBJ2-7; unclear D gene. The CDR3 contains 11 residues. V was cut by 9 bases and J by 3 bases, with 9 bases left in between. Germline CDR1 is WNHNN and CDR2 is SYGVQD (reference sequence). The CDR3 sequence is CASNRDYEQYF. CDR3 nucleotides: TGCGCCAGTAACAGAGACTACGAGCAGTACTTC.

The chain combines TRBV5-4 with TRBJ2-5; 9 bases line up with TRBD1. From germline, CDR1 is SGHNT and CDR2 YYREEE (reference sequence). The CDR3 consists of 17 residues. With 4 bases clipped from V and 5 bases from J, the junction kept 15 bases outside the gene matches. The CDR3, as DNA: TGTGCCAGCAGCCGTATCACCGGGACAGGGCGTGCGGAGACCCAGTACTTC. Translation gives CASSRITGTGRAETQYF.

The J gene is TRBJ1-5, the V gene TRBV19; D is unresolved. Trimming shortened V by 6 bases and J by 0 bases, and 15 bases separated the two germline ends. Per germline, CDR1 LNHDA and CDR2 SQIVND (reference sequence). The CDR3 sequence is 16 residues long. CDR3 DNA sequence: TGTGCCAGTAGCCGCGACTCCGTAGGTAGCAATCAGCCCCAGCATTTT. It specifies CASSRDSVGSNQPQHF.

In its sample, this clone was seen a few times. This chain uses TRBV4-3 with TRBJ1-4, with 9 bases identical to TRBD1. The V segment lost 0 bases and the J segment 10 bases; nucleotides outside the gene matches: 9. Germline V CDR1 and CDR2: LGHNA, YSLEER. This CDR3 has 16 amino acids. Here the CDR3 DNA reads TGCGCCAGCAGCCAAGAACACGGGACAGGGCCGTTAAAACTGTTTTTT. This translates into CASSQEHGTGPLKLFF.

The CDR3, as DNA: TGTGCCAGCAGCTTAAGGGGACTAGCGGGGGTCCTGCCGCGACTAGATACGCAGTATTTT. This codes for CASSLRGLAGVLPRLDTQYF. The J gene is TRBJ2-3, the V gene TRBV7-8, with TRBD2 matching over 14 bases. Per germline, CDR1 SGHVS and CDR2 FQNEAQ. The CDR3 is 20 amino acids. After removal of 2 bases from V and 5 bases from J, the junction contained 15 bases not matched to a gene.

The chain has TRBV6-4 and TRBJ1-2, with unresolved D. Germline V CDR1 and CDR2: MRHNA, SNTAGT. This CDR3 is 16 amino acids long. V was cut by 0 bases and J by 3 bases, with 14 bases left in between. The CDR3 sequence: CASSDSTVRSHYGYTF. The CDR3 DNA is TGTGCCAGCAGTGACTCGACGGTCAGGTCACACTATGGCTACACCTTC.

The V call is TRBV7-9, the J call TRBJ2-1; D perhaps matches TRBD2 (7 bases). The CDR3 spans 17 residues. V lost 8 bases, J lost 0 bases, and 20 bases lay in between. Germline V gene data show CDR1 as SEHNR and CDR2 as FQNEAQ (reference sequence). CDR3 nucleotide sequence: TGTGCCAGCTTGGGACCGGGGGGCGTTGGCTCCTACAATGAGCAGTTCTTC. Encoded protein: CASLGPGGVGSYNEQFF.

This clone was counted a few times. The chain recombines TRBV4-1 with TRBJ1-2, with D unresolved. Germline V CDR1 and CDR2: MGHRA, YSYEKL. This CDR3 contains 15 residues. V was pared by 0 bases and J by 6 bases, with 14 bases between. The CDR3 sequence: CASSQDPRGLNGYTF. In DNA, the CDR3 is TGCGCCAGCAGCCAAGATCCCCGGGGATTGAATGGCTACACCTTC.

The chain has TRBV19 and TRBJ1-2, with a possible D match to TRBD1 (6 bases). The CDR3 is 17 amino acids. With 3 bases removed from V and 3 bases from J, the gap between germline ends came to 20 bases. The germline V gene encodes CDR1 LNHDA and CDR2 SQIVND (reference sequence). The chain's CDR3 is CASSIWTANIGYYGYTF. The CDR3 DNA reads as TGTGCCAGTAGTATTTGGACAGCCAACATCGGATACTATGGCTACACCTTC. The variable domain in full, with the rest retrieved from reference TRBV19 and TRBJ1-2, is DGGITQSPKYLFRKEGQNVTLSCEQNLNHDAMYWYRQDPGQGLRLIYYSQIVNDFQKGDIAEGYSVSREKKESFPLTVTSAQKNPTAFYLCASSIWTANIGYYGYTFGSGTRLTVV.

The chain carries TRBV18 and TRBJ2-1; 13 positions match TRBD2. J was trimmed by 2 bases and V by 6 bases; bases with no gene match: 4. CDR1 KGHSH and CDR2 LQKENI come from the germline V gene. This CDR3 has 16 amino acids. CDR3 amino acids: CASSRTSGSTYNEQFF. In DNA form, the CDR3 reads TGTGCCAGCTCCCGGACTAGCGGGAGCACCTACAATGAGCAGTTCTTC.

The chain is built from TRBV27 and TRBJ1-5, with D perhaps matching TRBD1 (6 bases). V lost 3 bases, J lost 0 bases, and 9 bases lay in between. CDR3 length equals 15 residues. Germline CDR1 and CDR2: MNHEY and SMNVEV (reference sequence). The CDR3 DNA is TGTGCCAGCAGTTTTTCCAGGGGTAGCAATCAGCCCCAGCATTTT. It specifies CASSFSRGSNQPQHF.

The chain recombines TRBV7-8 with TRBJ2-1; no definite D call. The ends were cut back, 4 bases at V and 1 base at J, with 11 bases in the middle. The germline V gene has CDR1 SGHVS and CDR2 FQNEAQ. There are 15 residues in the CDR3. CDR3 nucleotide sequence: TGTGCCAGCAGCTACTTCGCGGCGTCCTACAATGAGCAGTTCTTC. It specifies CASSYFAASYNEQFF.